This T cell receptor beta chain was recorded in a study of T-cell reconstitution after alpha-beta-depleted transplantation in children. It was with unique molecular identifiers that the TCRbeta library was prepared. TCRdb ran MiXCR on the PCR reads and lists one entry per CDR3 protein. The table lists about 980,000 distinct CDR3 sequences, about 31% of them singletons. CDR1 is SGHTA, CDR2 FQGNSA, per germline. The CDR3 contains 15 residues. The V gene end was trimmed by 6 bases and the J gene end by 6 bases; junction bases not matched to a gene: 8. The rearrangement uses TRBV7-2 and TRBJ1-4, with TRBD1 matching 9 bases. The clonotype comes from a boy less than two years old who had a stem cell transplant for SCID, so the T cells may come from the graft donor. This specimen consisted of PBMCs, mostly from graft donor cells, obtained 360 days after TCRalphabeta/CD19-depleted stem cell transplant. Written as DNA, the CDR3 is TGTGCCAGCAGTGATATCGGGACAGGGTATGAAAAACTGTTTTTT. This codes for CASSDIGTGYEKLFF.